This TCR beta chain derives from a study of PD-1 blockade in classical Hodgkin lymphoma. On the study more broadly: Intravenous infusions of nivolumab 3 mg/kg reached patients every 2 weeks.

A single count supports this clone. Its antigen is unknown. This same CDR3 is encoded by further DNA sequences in the sample. Libraries were prepared by immunoSEQ multiplex PCR; TCRdb keeps only in-frame clonotypes and omits some of them. The data contain 90,000 to 100,000 clones, approximately 80% of them singletons. V was pared by 4 bases and J by 2 bases, with 6 bases between. Germline V gene data show CDR1 as SGHRS and CDR2 as YFSETQ. CDR3 length: 12 residues. Study results and caveats: When set against healthy donors, newly diagnosed patients were reported to show lower baseline TCR diversity. Unlike CD8+ TCR diversity, which did not rise significantly by C4D1, CD4+ TCR diversity did.

All the patients suffered relapse after autologous stem cell transplantation, and brentuximab vedotin exposure differed. This specimen consisted of peripheral blood mononuclear cells (PBMCs), obtained before the second cycle of nivolumab. The genes are TRBV5-1 and TRBJ2-5, with unresolved D. The clonotype was recovered from a human donor with classical Hodgkin lymphoma. CDR3 amino acids: CASSLRQETQYF. As DNA, the CDR3 is TGCGCCAGCAGCCTAAGGCAAGAGACCCAGTACTTC.